This TCR beta chain was retrieved from a study of cytomegalovirus exposure and HLA in healthy donors (dated by TCRdb to 2016 to 2017). At the level of the whole study: According to a later analysis, the 100 to 150 validation repertoires were produced on the same platform as the 666 repertoires of the first cohort. The study aimed to test whether cataloging public T cell receptors could reveal signatures of past pathogen exposure. In addition to the first cohort of around 670 subjects, a separate validation cohort of 130 or so different subjects was used. To predict cytomegalovirus infection status, the study combined high-throughput TCR immunosequencing, statistical association of individual TCRs with disease status, and machine learning. The paper as a whole reports these results and caveats: A later analysis had no HLA typing for the validation cohort, so co-occurrence there was scored across all 110 or so repertoires. In a later analysis, TCRs clustered in the first cohort were found to also tend to co-occur in the approximately 120 validation repertoires, with 94% of cluster scores above 0. In vitro tests confirmed that three of the cytomegalovirus-associated TCR beta chains recognize cytomegalovirus antigens. Most TCR sequences were observed very rarely across donors, whereas some public TCRs were present in many individuals. In the study, around 150 TCR beta chains were listed as associated with cytomegalovirus. The classifier was reported to diagnose cytomegalovirus status with high specificity and sensitivity in both the original cohort and the validation cohort. The authors suggested that the approach could potentially be generalized to other disease states and immunological phenotypes.

Preparation of the library involved the immunoSEQ multiplex PCR assay. Processing in the source paper ran as follows. A statistical classification framework was developed to diagnose cytomegalovirus status using the catalog of TCR beta chain sequences. TCRdb took this table from immuneACCESS and kept in-frame rearrangements with V and J called. Such tables lack part of the clones; where checked against another copy, unresolved V genes explain under half of the gap, and the rest is unexplained. V, J and clone size were drawn from that table, and D and trimming were deduced from the DNA. In all, the sample holds more than 100,000 clones, and 88% of those were seen once. About 1.5% of the sample belongs to the ten largest clones. Donors formed part of the validation cohort, which comprised fewer than 150 subjects and was distinct from the first cohort of several hundred subjects. Concerning this clone: Its antigen remains unidentified. The input lacks base qualities; no much larger clone sits a single base away.

Spanning cysteine to phenylalanine, the CDR3 consists of 15 amino acids. CDR3 DNA is the only sequence kept; it has 45 bases, read in frame from the first base. CDR1 and CDR2, per the germline V gene, are MNHNS and SASEGT. Germline trimming: 5 bases from V, 1 base from J; junction bases outside gene matches: 6. The source of this sequence is a man aged 25 to 45 in good health and CMV-seronegative. This chain is built from TRBV6-1 and TRBJ2-7, with 9 bases in between that match TRBD1. Material for sequencing was PBMCs. CDR3 region: CASSSSGTGSYEQYF. The DNA is as follows: TGTGCCAGCAGTAGCTCCGGGACAGGGTCCTACGAGCAGTACTTC.